These 31 T cell receptor beta chains were all obtained from the same sample, sequenced in a study of T cells after yellow fever vaccination. TCRdb reanalysed the 5' RACE reads using MiXCR and keeps one entry per CDR3 protein. This sample has about 220,000 distinct CDR3 sequences; around 3.1% occur once, and the top ten carry 3.2%. The specimen comprised CD4+ T cells sorted from PBMCs, sampled 10 days after the yellow fever booster vaccination. The receptors were sampled from a man younger than 35 who received the YFV17D yellow fever vaccine.

This clonotype was seen repeatedly, ten times or more. The gene calls are TRBV27 and TRBJ1-5, with 8 bases aligning to TRBD1. The CDR3 runs 16 residues. The J segment lost 0 bases and the V segment lost 10 bases, leaving 11 bases of the junction unmatched. The germline V gene encodes CDR1 MNHEY and CDR2 SMNVEV (reference sequence). The CDR3 DNA reads as TGTGCCAATCCCAGGGGGCCCTTATATAGCAATCAGCCCCAGCATTTT. Translating it yields CANPRGPLYSNQPQHF.

The chain has TRBV7-9 and TRBJ2-5, with TRBD2 as a possible D gene (6 bases). The CDR3 extends over 14 amino acids. Germline loops: CDR1 SEHNR, CDR2 FQNEAQ (reference sequence). V lost 3 bases to trimming and J lost 5 bases, with 13 bases between them. The CDR3 sequence is CASSFGGAAETQYF. CDR3 DNA: TGTGCCAGCAGCTTCGGGGGAGCGGCTGAGACCCAGTACTTC.

This clonotype has just one count. This could be a read error, since a much larger clone is one nucleotide away. V usage is TRBV6-5 and J usage is TRBJ2-3; D call uncertain. CDR1 is MNHEY, CDR2 SVGAGI, per germline. The CDR3 is 15 residues long. CDR3 nucleotide sequence: TGTGCCAGCAGTTACAGCTTTGGTCCTCTAGATACGCGGTATTTT. This translates into CASSYSFGPLDTRYF.

V is TRBV5-6 and J is TRBJ1-2; 7 positions match TRBD1. Germline loops: CDR1 SGHDT, CDR2 YYEEEE. V shed 4 bases and J 2 bases; nucleotides not matched to a gene: 5. This CDR3 has 14 residues. The CDR3 sequence is CASSRGQANYGYTF. The CDR3 DNA reads as TGTGCCAGCAGCCGCGGACAGGCGAACTATGGCTACACCTTC.

This clonotype was seen repeatedly, ten times or more. This chain joins TRBV4-2 and TRBJ2-7, with D hard to call. The V gene lost 0 bases and the J gene lost 5 bases, with 17 bases spanning the gap. Germline V gene sequence: CDR1 LGHNA, CDR2 YNFKEQ. This CDR3 comprises 16 residues. The CDR3 here is CASSQEFSNSLHEQYF. The DNA of the CDR3 is TGTGCCAGCAGCCAAGAGTTTAGCAACTCCCTCCACGAGCAGTACTTC.

This clonotype showed up many times. This chain uses TRBV9 with TRBJ2-3; D may be TRBD1 (5 bases). The CDR3 has 12 residues. Looked up from germline, CDR1 is SGDLS and CDR2 is YYNGEE. V was trimmed by 0 bases and J by 8 bases, leaving 7 bases between them. The CDR3 sequence is CASSVVQGTQYF. The CDR3 bases are TGTGCCAGCAGCGTAGTTCAGGGTACGCAGTATTTT.

This clonotype has a count of ten or more. This CDR3 is CASNSGRETQYF. The CDR3, as DNA: TGTGCCAGCAACTCCGGGCGGGAGACCCAGTACTTC. This chain connects TRBV6-2 or TRBV6-3 to TRBJ2-5, with D unclear. Trimming took off 7 bases at V and 5 bases at J, with 11 bases between the two ends. Germline assignment: CDR1 MNHEY and CDR2 SVGEGT. There are 12 residues in the CDR3.

There are a few counts of this clonotype. V usage is TRBV20-1 and J usage is TRBJ2-7, with 10 bases lining up with TRBD2. V lost 3 bases, J lost 6 bases, and 5 bases stayed unmatched. Germline assignment: CDR1 DFQATT and CDR2 SNEGSKA (reference sequence). The CDR3 sequence is 13 residues long. CDR3 in amino acids: CSARAAGGREQYV. As DNA, the CDR3 is TGCAGTGCTAGGGCAGCGGGGGGGCGCGAGCAGTACGTC.

The chain recombines TRBV10-1 with TRBJ2-7; perhaps TRBD1 as D (6 bases). Trimming cost V 8 bases and J 2 bases, with 13 bases left between them. The CDR3 has 13 residues. Germline V gene sequence: CDR1 WNHNN, CDR2 SYGVQD (reference sequence). The CDR3 bases are TGCGCCAGCGGACAGCCTACAACCTACGAGCAGTACTTC. It is translated as CASGQPTTYEQYF.

This clonotype was counted at least ten times. The rearrangement links TRBV5-1 to TRBJ2-2, with a tentative D call TRBD1 (5 bases). The germline gives CDR1 SGHRS, CDR2 YFSETQ. V dropped 4 bases and J dropped 5 bases, with 15 bases sitting between them. The CDR3 is made up of 15 amino acids. The CDR3 region has the DNA TGCGCCAGCAGCGCCGGACAACCTCGGACCGGGGAGCTGTTTTTT. Its translation is CASSAGQPRTGELFF.

The chain carries TRBV7-9 and TRBJ1-1, with no clear D. Trimming shortened V by 3 bases and J by 4 bases, and 12 bases separated the two germline ends. The germline V gene has CDR1 SEHNR and CDR2 FQNEAQ (reference sequence). The CDR3 sequence is 14 residues long. CDR3 sequence (DNA): TGTGCCAGCAGCTTCTCCAACAGCCTCACTGAAGCTTTCTTT. Protein: CASSFSNSLTEAFF.

This clonotype appeared a few times. The genes are TRBV10-3 and TRBJ1-2, with TRBD1 as a possible D gene (5 bases). The CDR3 has 15 amino acids. Trimming removed 0 bases from V and 8 bases from J, with 16 bases in between. Germline CDR1 and CDR2: ENHRY and SYGVKD. Written as DNA, the CDR3 is TGTGCCATCAGTGAGTCAAGGGGCGGATTGATCGGCTACACCTTC. This translates into CAISESRGGLIGYTF.

This clonotype was observed at least ten times. The rearrangement joins TRBV18 to TRBJ2-7; no firm D call. From germline, CDR1 is KGHSH and CDR2 LQKENI. The V and J ends lost 2 bases and 3 bases respectively, with 11 bases between them. This CDR3 spans 14 amino acids. The CDR3 DNA is TGTGCCAGCTCACCAATCGACGGTCACTACGAGCAGTACTTC. This gives the protein CASSPIDGHYEQYF.

In this sample, this clonotype turned up many times. This chain joins TRBV10-3 and TRBJ1-4; D is perhaps TRBD1 (6 bases). Trimming shortened V by 3 bases and J by 5 bases, and 19 bases separated the two germline ends. Germline V gene data show CDR1 as ENHRY and CDR2 as SYGVKD. The CDR3 consists of 17 residues. The CDR3 reads CAISESFGGPLNEKLFF. The DNA of the CDR3 is TGTGCCATCAGTGAAAGCTTTGGGGGGCCTCTCAATGAAAAACTGTTTTTT.

There are many counts of this clonotype. The chain links TRBV7-2 to TRBJ2-5; tentatively, D is TRBD2 (5 bases). Trimming took 8 bases from V and 0 from J, leaving 7 bases between them. The CDR3 is 12 amino acids. Germline-derived CDR1 and CDR2 are SGHTA and FQGNSA. CDR3 sequence (DNA): TGTGCCAGCGGAGGATACCAAGAGACCCAGTACTTC. Its protein product is CASGGYQETQYF.

This clonotype was observed a handful of times. The rearrangement links TRBV20-1 to TRBJ2-3; D gene uncertain. Germline CDR1 DFQATT, CDR2 SNEGSKA (reference sequence). CDR3 size: 12 residues. The ends were cut back, 6 bases at V and 2 bases at J, with 9 bases in the middle. CDR3 residues: CSAQKYTDTQYF. In DNA, the CDR3 is TGCAGTGCGCAGAAGTACACAGATACGCAGTATTTT.

This clonotype was counted at least ten times. The chain uses TRBV20-1 and TRBJ2-5; either TRBD1 or TRBD2 may supply D (6 bases each). The germline V gene has CDR1 DFQATT and CDR2 SNEGSKA (reference sequence). V shed 0 bases and J shed 2 bases, with 10 bases lying between them. CDR3 size: 14 residues. CDR3 coding DNA: TGCAGTGCTAGAGATGAGGGGGGACAAGAGACCCAGTACTTC. Protein sequence: CSARDEGGQETQYF.

This clonotype has only a few counts. The chain uses TRBV12-3 or TRBV12-4 and TRBJ2-3; D not resolved. The CDR3 runs 11 residues. The V end lost 7 bases, the J end lost 6 bases, and 8 bases lay between the germline ends. The CDR3: CASTFRDTQYF. DNA of the CDR3: TGTGCCAGCACCTTCAGGGATACGCAGTATTTT.

The chain combines TRBV6-6 with TRBJ1-5; possible D gene TRBD1, 6 bases. V lost 6 bases, J lost 4 bases, and 16 bases lay in between. The germline gives CDR1 MNHNY, CDR2 SVGAGI (reference sequence). This CDR3 spans 15 amino acids. CDR3 sequence: CASRDSLRENQPQHF. The CDR3 DNA sequence: TGTGCCAGCAGGGACAGTTTAAGGGAAAATCAGCCCCAGCATTTT.

Remarks on this clonotype: One end of the junction is discordant with germline, which a read error may explain. The chain is built from TRBV5-1 and TRBJ2-5; a possible D gene is TRBD1 (5 bases). CDR3 length: 14 residues. Per the germline V gene, CDR1 is SGHRS and CDR2 is YFSETQ. In DNA form, the CDR3 reads TGCGCCAGCAGCTTGGCCGGCGAGACGGCTGGATACAGGTGG. Translated: CASSLAGETAGYRW.

The V and J genes are TRBV10-3 and TRBJ1-5; D may be TRBD1 (6 bases). CDR1 is ENHRY, CDR2 SYGVKD, per germline. V was pared by 1 base and J by 2 bases, with 6 bases between. This CDR3 has 14 amino acids. The CDR3 is CAISEYRGNQPQHF. For the CDR3, the DNA is TGTGCCATCAGTGAGTACAGGGGCAATCAGCCCCAGCATTTT.

The chain uses TRBV20-1 and TRBJ2-2; D possibly matches TRBD1 or TRBD2 (5 bases each). CDR1 and CDR2 from the germline V gene are DFQATT and SNEGSKA (reference sequence). With 4 bases removed from V and 6 bases from J, the gap between germline ends came to 15 bases. The CDR3 runs to 14 residues. The CDR3 DNA reads as TGCAGTGCTACAAATTGGCGAGGGGCCGGGGAGCTGTTTTTT. Encoded protein: CSATNWRGAGELFF.

The V gene is TRBV4-1, the J gene TRBJ2-1; D possibly corresponds to TRBD2 (5 bases). The CDR3 covers 16 residues. V lost 1 base and J lost 4, with 14 bases in between. The germline CDR1 and CDR2 sequences are MGHRA and YSYEKL. CDR3 residues: CASSQAFSDFYNEQFF. For the CDR3, the DNA is TGCGCCAGCAGCCAAGCCTTTTCGGACTTTTACAATGAGCAGTTCTTC.

This clonotype was seen at least ten times. The chain has TRBV3-1 and TRBJ1-5, with D tentatively TRBD1 (5 bases). The germline CDR1 and CDR2 sequences are LGHDT and YNNKEL (reference sequence). This CDR3 comprises 13 residues. Trimming removed 3 bases at V and 5 bases at J, with 8 bases between. CDR3 DNA: TGTGCCAGCAGCCATCGGGGGTATCAGCCCCAGCATTTT. This encodes CASSHRGYQPQHF.

This rearrangement joins TRBV28 to TRBJ2-6; possibly TRBD2 for D (6 bases). CDR1 and CDR2 from the germline V gene are MDHEN and SYDVKM. CDR3 size: 15 residues. V gave up 4 bases and J gave up 7 bases, with 14 bases separating them. The CDR3 sequence is CASSSLAGGANVLTF. The CDR3 DNA follows: TGTGCCAGCAGTTCCCTCGCCGGGGGAGCCAACGTCCTGACTTTC.

V usage is TRBV20-1 and J usage is TRBJ1-5, with a weak D call TRBD1 (6 bases). V lost 4 bases, J lost 0 bases, and 7 bases lay in between. The germline gives CDR1 DFQATT, CDR2 SNEGSKA (reference sequence). The length of the CDR3 is 13 residues. CDR3 amino acids: CSATGDSNQPQHF. In nucleotides, the CDR3 is TGCAGTGCTACAGGGGATAGCAATCAGCCCCAGCATTTT.

In its sample, this clonotype was seen a few times. The gene calls are TRBV19 and TRBJ2-5, with 10 bases fitting TRBD1. The germline gives CDR1 LNHDA, CDR2 SQIVND (reference sequence). The CDR3 loop spans 15 amino acids. The J segment lost 5 bases and the V segment lost 4 bases, leaving 7 bases of the junction unmatched. The chain's CDR3 is CASSSWDRGRETQYF. CDR3 nucleotides: TGTGCCAGTAGTAGTTGGGACAGGGGTAGGGAGACCCAGTACTTC.

This clonotype was observed many times. The chain recombines TRBV5-1 with TRBJ2-1; a weak D match, TRBD2 (6 bases). V was trimmed by 1 base and J by 3 bases, leaving 14 bases between them. This CDR3 spans 16 amino acids. The germline gives CDR1 SGHRS, CDR2 YFSETQ. The CDR3 region has the DNA TGCGCCAGCAGCTTGTTCCCCCGGGGGAACTACAATGAGCAGTTCTTC. The encoded protein is CASSLFPRGNYNEQFF.

In this sample, this clonotype turned up many times. CDR3 nucleotide sequence: TGCGCCAGCAGCTTGGTCGAACTAGCGGGAGGCACAGATACGCAGTATTTT. Residues: CASSLVELAGGTDTQYF. The chain uses TRBV5-1 and TRBJ2-3, with 11 nucleotides matching TRBD2. With 0 bases clipped from V and 1 base from J, the junction kept 4 bases outside the gene matches. CDR1 and CDR2 (germline): SGHRS, YFSETQ. The CDR3 covers 17 residues.

The CDR3 is CASSPPDRSGYTF. The DNA for the CDR3 is TGTGCCAGCTCACCACCCGACAGGTCTGGCTACACCTTC. This sequence joins TRBV18 and TRBJ1-2; tentative D call: TRBD1 (6 bases). The germline V and J ends were trimmed by 0 bases and 7 bases, with 9 bases remaining between them. Germline lookup yields CDR1 KGHSH and CDR2 LQKENI. The CDR3 totals 13 residues.

In this sample, this clonotype turned up many times. The rearrangement joins TRBV12-3 or TRBV12-4 to TRBJ2-1; 9 nucleotides match TRBD2. Germline trimming cut 8 bases from V and 7 bases from J; bases unmatched to any gene: 9. The CDR3 consists of 14 residues. The CDR3: CASRPGGGANEQFF. CDR3 DNA: TGTGCCAGCCGTCCCGGCGGGGGGGCTAATGAGCAGTTCTTC.